This TCR beta chain was sequenced in a study of identical twins. One entry per CDR3 protein results from TCRdb running MiXCR on the 5' RACE reads. The sample records 450,000 or so distinct CDR3 sequences, roughly 20% being singletons. This TCR was recovered from a man in his forties or fifties in good health. Material for sequencing was naive T cells sorted from blood.

The CDR3 spells CSARAAGRTYEQYF. The CDR3 DNA is TGCAGTGCTAGAGCAGCAGGGAGGACCTACGAGCAGTACTTC. The chain links TRBV20-1 to TRBJ2-7, with D possibly TRBD2 on 6 matching bases. The V gene lost 1 base and the J gene lost 2 bases, with 12 bases spanning the gap. CDR3 length: 14 amino acids. Germline CDR1 is DFQATT and CDR2 is SNEGSKA (reference sequence).